This T cell receptor (beta chain) came from a study of T cell responses to AZD1222 COVID-19 vaccine. Second-dose intervals of approximately 4 or approximately 12 weeks were pooled. General observations from the study: It should be noted that donors were predominantly white British and more often female, and clonal diversity was possibly underestimated. Close to half of all spike-specific TCRs reportedly target regions of the variants that are unmutated. Vaccine-related CD4 TCRs covered spike, predominating at 160-218 and 743-854.

The method was immunoSEQ multiplex PCR; TCRdb's version includes in-frame clones alone and lacks a portion of them. Altogether roughly 180,000 clones are present, 94% being singletons, with the ten largest covering 1.5% to 2%. On this clone: Its antigen is not known.

V dropped 2 bases and J dropped 4; count of bases not matched to a gene: 3. Germline V gene data show CDR1 as KGHSH and CDR2 as LQKENI. The CDR3 spans 15 residues. The chain links TRBV18 to TRBJ1-3; TRBD1 agrees at 9 bases. This specimen consisted of peripheral blood, obtained 28 days after the second AZD1222 dose. This receptor was identified in an adult who received the AZD1222 COVID-19 vaccine. The CDR3 spells CASSPGQGMGNTIYF. The DNA of the CDR3 is TGTGCCAGCTCACCAGGACAGGGGATGGGAAACACCATATATTTT.